Below, 27 T cell receptor beta chains from the same sample are listed, as sequenced in a study of blood T cell repertoires in COVID-19. Assay: immunoSEQ multiplex PCR; the TCRdb copy retains only in-frame clones and omits some. The table shows about 160,000 clones, with 70% to 90% occurring only once. The sample taken for sequencing was peripheral blood. The receptor set was obtained from a man in his forties with acute or convalescent COVID-19.

The CDR3 DNA follows: TGTGCCACCAGTGAATCAGACTACGAGCAGTACTTC. Amino acids: CATSESDYEQYF. The chain carries TRBV24-1 and TRBJ2-7; D not certain. CDR3 length: 12 amino acids. Trimming stripped 4 bases from V and 3 bases from J, with 6 bases between. Germline V lookup: CDR1 KGHDR, CDR2 SFDVKD.

The chain links TRBV10-3 to TRBJ2-3, with 9 bases matching TRBD2. The V gene end was trimmed by 0 bases and the J gene end by 2 bases; junction bases not matched to a gene: 12. Per germline, CDR1 ENHRY and CDR2 SYGVKD. The CDR3 has 19 amino acids. CDR3 DNA: TGTGCCATCAGTGAGTCGGGAGCGGGGGGCCTCCGGGTCACAGATACGCAGTATTTT. Protein: CAISESGAGGLRVTDTQYF.

The rearrangement links TRBV6-4 to TRBJ1-1; D unclear. With 4 bases removed from V and 1 base from J, the gap between germline ends came to 10 bases. There are 14 residues in the CDR3. Germline V lookup: CDR1 MRHNA, CDR2 SNTAGT. The CDR3 region is CASSGSPGNTEAFF. The CDR3 DNA follows: TGTGCCAGCAGTGGGTCACCCGGGAACACTGAAGCTTTCTTT.

The chain combines TRBV30 with TRBJ1-1, with D tentatively TRBD1 (6 bases). CDR3 length: 14 residues. Trimming left V 0 bases short and J 7 bases short, with 15 bases between. CDR1 and CDR2 (germline): GTSNPN, SVGIG (reference sequence). The CDR3 reads CAWSVGSRGSEAFF. The DNA for the CDR3 is TGTGCCTGGAGTGTAGGATCCAGGGGCAGTGAAGCTTTCTTT.

The chain uses TRBV7-2 and TRBJ1-3; D perhaps matches TRBD1 (5 bases). This CDR3 is built from 17 residues. Trimming removed 5 bases at V and 0 bases at J, with 17 bases between. Per germline, CDR1 SGHTA and CDR2 FQGNSA. The CDR3 is CASSTRRGGDSGNTIYF. CDR3 sequence (DNA): TGTGCCAGCAGCACACGCCGCGGGGGTGACTCTGGAAACACCATATATTTT.

This clone appeared a single time. V and J are TRBV6-5 and TRBJ1-2; possible D gene TRBD1, 5 bases. Germline assignment: CDR1 MNHEY and CDR2 SVGAGI. The CDR3 is made up of 13 amino acids. With 6 bases removed from V and 6 bases from J, the gap between germline ends came to 14 bases. CDR3 sequence reads: CASRAGTLHGYTF. In nucleotides, the CDR3 is TGTGCCAGCAGGGCCGGGACTCTCCATGGCTACACCTTC.

CDR3: CASSSPSRSGRADTQYF. As DNA, the CDR3 is TGTGCCAGCAGCTCCCCGTCAAGGAGCGGCCGGGCAGATACGCAGTATTTT. The genes are TRBV7-2 and TRBJ2-3, with D possibly being TRBD2 (5 bases). In germline, CDR1 is SGHTA, CDR2 FQGNSA. With 4 bases removed from V and 4 bases from J, the gap between germline ends came to 21 bases. This CDR3 contains 17 residues.

The chain employs TRBV6-2 or TRBV6-3 and TRBJ2-3, with 10 bases aligning to TRBD1. CDR3 length equals 15 residues. Germline CDR1 and CDR2: MNHEY and SVGEGT. Trimming at V came to 5 bases and at J to 1 base, leaving 3 bases not matched to a gene. As DNA, the CDR3 is TGTGCCAGCAGTGGGACAGGGGTCGGCACAGATACGCAGTATTTT. It encodes CASSGTGVGTDTQYF.

The chain employs TRBV29-1 and TRBJ1-1; 7 nucleotides align to TRBD1. CDR3 size: 13 residues. Germline loops: CDR1 SQVTM, CDR2 ANQGSEA. Losses at the gene ends were 6 bases for V and 3 bases for J; bases not matched to a gene: 7. The CDR3 DNA reads as TGCAGCGTGGTAACAGGGGAAGACACTGAAGCTTTCTTT. Encoded protein: CSVVTGEDTEAFF.

The chain couples TRBV15 to TRBJ1-4; tentative D call: TRBD1 (5 bases). The V gene lost 5 bases and the J gene lost 3 bases, with 13 bases spanning the gap. The germline CDR1 and CDR2 sequences are LNHNV and YYDKDF (reference sequence). This CDR3 has 15 residues. The CDR3 spells CATSLERGANEKLFF. The CDR3 region has the DNA TGTGCCACCAGCCTCGAACGGGGGGCTAATGAAAAACTGTTTTTT.

The V and J genes are TRBV15 and TRBJ1-1; the D gene is possibly TRBD1 (6 bases). V was trimmed by 8 bases and J by 1 base, leaving 20 bases between them. This CDR3 has 16 residues. CDR1 is LNHNV, CDR2 YYDKDF, per germline (reference sequence). Here the CDR3 reads CATRFTGIPQNTEAFF. CDR3 nucleotides: TGTGCCACCCGATTCACAGGGATTCCTCAGAACACTGAAGCTTTCTTT. The complete variable domain, with remaining parts taken from reference TRBV15 and TRBJ1-1, reads DAMVIQNPRYQVTQFGKPVTLSCSQTLNHNVMYWYQQKSSQAPKLLFHYYDKDFNNEADTPDNFQSRRPNTSFCFLDIRSPGLGDTAMYLCATRFTGIPQNTEAFFGQGTRLTVV.

The chain is built from TRBV7-3 and TRBJ2-1; weak D call: TRBD2 (6 bases). V lost 5 bases and J 8 bases, leaving 19 bases between the germline ends. The germline V gene encodes CDR1 SGHTA and CDR2 FQGTGA. This CDR3 contains 15 residues. Here the CDR3 DNA reads TGTGCCAGCAGCGTCTCCGGGACTGTTTGGGATGAGCAGTTCTTC. It yields the protein CASSVSGTVWDEQFF.

V gene TRBV28 combines with J gene TRBJ2-1, with 9 bases matching TRBD2. Trimming at V came to 7 bases and at J to 4 bases, leaving 8 bases not matched to a gene. Per germline, CDR1 MDHEN and CDR2 SYDVKM. CDR3 size: 15 residues. CDR3 region: CASKQAGGAYNEQFF. The CDR3 coding sequence is TGTGCCAGCAAGCAAGCGGGGGGCGCTTACAATGAGCAGTTCTTC.

V usage is TRBV6-5 and J usage is TRBJ1-2; 9 bases fit TRBD1. Germline loops: CDR1 MNHEY, CDR2 SVGAGI. J lost 4 bases, V lost 6 bases, and 9 bases had no gene match. The CDR3 spans 15 residues. CDR3 residues: CASRGVGQGSYGYTF. CDR3 nucleotides: TGTGCCAGCAGAGGCGTAGGACAGGGGAGCTATGGCTACACCTTC.

The rearrangement uses TRBV6-5 and TRBJ1-4; 8 bases are a match to TRBD1. This CDR3 is 15 amino acids long. V gave up 0 bases and J gave up 7 bases; unmatched junction bases: 4. CDR1 and CDR2 (germline): MNHEY, SVGAGI. The CDR3 here is CASSYSQGAGEKLFF. The DNA for the CDR3 is TGTGCCAGCAGTTACTCCCAGGGGGCGGGTGAAAAACTGTTTTTT.

This sequence joins TRBV30 and TRBJ2-7; no firm D call. Trimming removed 3 bases from V and 7 bases from J, with 19 bases in between. The CDR3 runs to 14 residues. CDR1 and CDR2 from the germline V gene are GTSNPN and SVGIG (reference sequence). The CDR3 DNA is TGTGCCTGGAGGGGCGCCTCTCAAGTGAAGGAGCAGTACTTC. Its translation: CAWRGASQVKEQYF. The whole variable domain, filled in from reference TRBV30 and TRBJ2-7, reads SQTIHQWPATLVQPVGSPLSLECTVEGTSNPNLYWYRQAAGRGLQLLFYSVGIGQISSEVPQNLSASRPQDRQFILSSKKLLLSDSGFYLCAWRGASQVKEQYFGPGTRLTVT.

The chain is built from TRBV2 and TRBJ2-7, with 10 nucleotides matching TRBD1. J was trimmed by 4 bases and V by 4 bases; bases with no gene match: 4. Germline CDR1 and CDR2: SNHLY and FYNNEI. CDR3 length: 14 amino acids. The CDR3 nucleotides read TGTGCCAGCAGTGGGGGACAGGGGTGGTACGAGCAGTACTTC. Residues: CASSGGQGWYEQYF. The variable domain in full, with the rest retrieved from reference TRBV2 and TRBJ2-7, is EPEVTQTPSHQVTQMGQEVILRCVPISNHLYFYWYRQILGQKVEFLVSFYNNEISEKSEIFDDQFSVERPDGSNFTLKIRSTKLEDSAMYFCASSGGQGWYEQYFGPGTRLTVT.

This clone was counted a few times. V is TRBV7-2 and J is TRBJ1-2; TRBD1 agrees at 9 bases. V shed 0 bases and J 8 bases; nucleotides not matched to a gene: 7. CDR1 is SGHTA and CDR2 is FQGNSA in the germline V gene. The CDR3 runs 15 residues. CDR3 amino acids: CASSLARGQGGGYTF. The CDR3 DNA follows: TGTGCCAGCAGCTTAGCGCGGGGACAGGGAGGAGGCTACACCTTC.

This chain links TRBV6-1 with TRBJ2-1; 8 positions match TRBD2. Trimming removed 4 bases from V and 4 bases from J; junction bases left unmatched: 9. From germline, CDR1 is MNHNS and CDR2 SASEGT. The CDR3 is 16 residues long. The CDR3 DNA reads as TGTGCCAGCAGTGTATTAACACTAGCGGATTACAATGAGCAGTTCTTC. Protein sequence: CASSVLTLADYNEQFF.

The table lists this clone with a few counts. This sequence joins TRBV3-1 (or the pseudogene TRBV3-2) and TRBJ1-2, with 7 nucleotides matching TRBD1. The V gene end was trimmed by 4 bases and the J gene end by 13 bases; junction bases not matched to a gene: 9. The CDR3 is made up of 12 amino acids. The V gene's germline CDR1 is LGHDT and CDR2 YNNKEL (reference sequence). The CDR3 is CASSPRQGEATF. The CDR3 bases are TGTGCCAGCAGCCCCAGACAGGGTGAGGCCACCTTC.

This chain connects TRBV4-2 to TRBJ1-2; D unclear. The CDR3 has 13 residues. The V gene's germline CDR1 is LGHNA and CDR2 YNFKEQ. V was clipped by 8 bases and J by 3 bases, with 13 bases between them. CDR3 amino acids: CASSPAVDYGYTF. Here the CDR3 DNA reads TGTGCCAGCTCCCCTGCAGTGGACTATGGCTACACCTTC.

The chain combines TRBV29-1 with TRBJ2-7; a possible D gene is TRBD2 (5 bases). The CDR3 has 10 residues. V lost 7 bases to trimming and J lost 2 bases, with 6 bases between them. Germline loops: CDR1 SQVTM, CDR2 ANQGSEA. CDR3 nucleotide sequence: TGCAGCGCCGGGACCTACGAGCAGTACTTC. Protein: CSAGTYEQYF.

The V gene is TRBV2, the J gene TRBJ2-2; TRBD1 matches 9 bases. Germline V gene lookup returns CDR1 SNHLY and CDR2 FYNNEI. The CDR3 runs to 14 residues. V was clipped by 8 bases and J by 4 bases; unmatched bases: 5. Here the CDR3 reads CASSKTGGTGELFF. In DNA form, the CDR3 reads TGTGCCAGCTCGAAGACAGGGGGCACCGGGGAGCTGTTTTTT.

The chain couples TRBV5-1 to TRBJ2-6; 9 nucleotides align to TRBD1. Germline lookup yields CDR1 SGHRS and CDR2 YFSETQ. With 4 bases clipped from V and 2 bases from J, the junction kept 7 bases outside the gene matches. The CDR3 spans 17 residues. The CDR3 spells CASSPWTGEAGANVLTF. The CDR3 nucleotides are TGCGCCAGCAGCCCCTGGACAGGGGAAGCTGGGGCCAACGTCCTGACTTTC.

The chain employs TRBV2 and TRBJ1-3; no definite D call. V lost 2 bases to trimming and J lost 8 bases, with 7 bases between them. The V gene's germline CDR1 is SNHLY and CDR2 FYNNEI. This CDR3 has 12 residues. The CDR3 bases are TGTGCCAGCAGTGAAAAACAACACACCATATATTTT. Encoded protein: CASSEKQHTIYF. Looking up the rest from reference TRBV2 and TRBJ1-3 gives the full variable domain: EPEVTQTPSHQVTQMGQEVILRCVPISNHLYFYWYRQILGQKVEFLVSFYNNEISEKSEIFDDQFSVERPDGSNFTLKIRSTKLEDSAMYFCASSEKQHTIYFGEGSWLTVV.

This clone came up a few times. This chain uses TRBV5-6 with TRBJ2-2; the D gene is possibly TRBD1 (5 bases). The CDR3 length is 15 residues. Trimming shortened V by 3 bases and J by 7 bases, and 16 bases separated the two germline ends. Germline CDR1 SGHDT, CDR2 YYEEEE. The CDR3 bases are TGTGCCAGCAGCTCGAGGACACAACTGTACGGGGAGCTGTTTTTT. The encoded protein is CASSSRTQLYGELFF.

The chain carries TRBV6-2 or TRBV6-3 and TRBJ2-7; weak D call: TRBD1 (5 bases). This CDR3 has 12 amino acids. Germline loops: CDR1 MNHEY, CDR2 SVGEGT. Trimming pared 5 bases from V and 4 bases from J, leaving 9 bases between. The CDR3 DNA reads TGTGCCAGCAGTGGTCAGGGTTACGAGCAGTACTTC. This encodes CASSGQGYEQYF.